Here is one TCR beta chain with its context. Its specificity is not known. Germline V gene data show CDR1 as GTSNPN and CDR2 as SVGIG (reference sequence). The CDR3 is 15 residues long. V was pared by 4 bases and J by 10 bases, with 13 bases of the junction left unmatched. Primers: 60 Vbeta forward and 13 Jbeta reverse. Sequencing was performed with immunoSEQ multiplex PCR; in TCRdb, only in-frame clones are kept and a portion is missing. The table shows about 130,000 clones, with roughly 77% occurring only once. These data come from a study of cytomegalovirus exposure and HLA in healthy donors. General study points: The majority of TCR sequences were rare, yet some public TCRs appeared in many donors. Association of approximately 18,000 TCR beta sequences with HLA alleles was found at 0.05 false discovery rate in a later analysis.

The chain recombines TRBV30 with TRBJ1-6; TRBD1 aligns across 7 bases. This clonotype was obtained from a young man in good health. The material sequenced was PBMCs. In DNA, the CDR3 is TGTGCCTGGATCACCGGGCAGGGGGTAGGATCACCCCTCCACTTT. Translation: CAWITGQGVGSPLHF.